A single sample gave rise to the 27 T cell receptor beta chains below, sequenced in a study of blood T cell repertoires in COVID-19. The method was immunoSEQ multiplex PCR; TCRdb's version includes in-frame clones alone and lacks a portion of them. The sample holds 200,000 to 250,000 clones, 81% seen once. Material: peripheral blood. These receptors came from a woman over 75 with COVID-19, enrolled during active disease.

This chain joins TRBV2 and TRBJ1-5, with 8 bases aligning to TRBD1. Per the germline V gene, CDR1 is SNHLY and CDR2 is FYNNEI. The CDR3 spans 15 residues. The trim removed 4 bases at V and 6 bases at J, leaving 8 bases unmatched. In DNA form, the CDR3 reads TGTGCCAGCAGTGCAGGGGGCGAAGGACGTCAGCCCCAGCATTTT. Its translation is CASSAGGEGRQPQHF.

This chain uses TRBV18 with TRBJ2-7; 8 bases fit TRBD1. Germline CDR1 reads KGHSH; CDR2 reads LQKENI. The CDR3 is 14 amino acids. With 6 bases clipped from V and 6 bases from J, the junction kept 10 bases outside the gene matches. The CDR3 coding sequence is TGTGCCAGCTCCCCGACCCCAGGGGGCTCCGAGCAGTACTTC. Translating gives CASSPTPGGSEQYF.

This chain links TRBV5-4 with TRBJ2-3; TRBD2 aligns across 9 bases. The V and J ends lost 4 bases and 3 bases, in that order; junction bases with no gene match: 6. Germline-derived CDR1 and CDR2 are SGHNT and YYREEE (reference sequence). This CDR3 is built from 15 residues. The CDR3 DNA is TGTGCCAGCAGCGCGGGGGGGCCATGGACAGATACGCAGTATTTT. This codes for CASSAGGPWTDTQYF.

CDR3 region: CASSYSGTVKGPQHF. The CDR3 nucleotides are TGTGCCAGCAGTTACTCGGGGACAGTAAAGGGACCCCAGCATTTT. The chain links TRBV6-2 or TRBV6-3 to TRBJ1-5, with 7 bases lining up with TRBD1. The CDR3 contains 15 residues. The V gene end was trimmed by 0 bases and the J gene end by 10 bases; junction bases not matched to a gene: 9. Germline CDR1 is MNHEY and CDR2 is SVGEGT.

The rearrangement links TRBV4-1 to TRBJ2-3; TRBD1 agrees at 7 bases. Losses at the gene ends were 4 bases for V and 0 bases for J; bases not matched to a gene: 7. CDR1 and CDR2 (germline): MGHRA, YSYEKL. This CDR3 is built from 16 residues. The CDR3 nucleotides read TGCGCCAGCAGCCCTAGACAGGGAGTGAGCACAGATACGCAGTATTTT. This translates into CASSPRQGVSTDTQYF.

The chain carries TRBV9 and TRBJ2-7; weak D call: TRBD2 (5 bases). Germline values: CDR1 SGDLS, CDR2 YYNGEE. V was pared by 0 bases and J by 6 bases, with 16 bases between. The CDR3 length is 15 residues. In DNA, the CDR3 is TGTGCCAGCAGCGTAGATATTGGGGAGAATGCCGAGCAGTACTTC. This gives the protein CASSVDIGENAEQYF.

The chain has TRBV5-1 and TRBJ1-2; weak D call: TRBD1 (5 bases). This CDR3 has 15 residues. Trimming took 2 bases from V and 8 from J, leaving 19 bases between them. The germline V gene encodes CDR1 SGHRS and CDR2 YFSETQ. The CDR3 is CASSFAGVRDGGYTF. For the CDR3, the DNA is TGCGCCAGCAGCTTTGCGGGGGTCAGGGATGGAGGCTACACCTTC.

V and J are TRBV27 and TRBJ1-3; TRBD1 aligns across 11 bases. The CDR3 consists of 16 residues. Germline CDR1 MNHEY, CDR2 SMNVEV (reference sequence). Unmatched junction bases numbered 7, after V lost 4 bases and J lost 5 bases. The CDR3 is CASSSPRTGGRNTIYF. The DNA for the CDR3 is TGTGCCAGCAGTTCTCCCCGGACAGGGGGCAGAAACACCATATATTTT.

The V call is TRBV4-1, the J call TRBJ2-3, with 8 bases aligning to TRBD2. Trimming at V came to 4 bases and at J to 4 bases, leaving 10 bases not matched to a gene. The CDR3 length is 16 residues. Germline CDR1 MGHRA, CDR2 YSYEKL. In DNA form, the CDR3 reads TGCGCCAGCAGCCTCCGGGGGGGCCAAACCCCAGATACGCAGTATTTT. Encoded protein: CASSLRGGQTPDTQYF.

The rearrangement uses TRBV5-1 and TRBJ1-5; TRBD1 agrees at 7 bases. Looked up from germline, CDR1 is SGHRS and CDR2 is YFSETQ. The V segment lost 4 bases and the J segment 2 bases; nucleotides outside the gene matches: 12. CDR3 length: 17 residues. The CDR3 DNA is TGCGCCAGCAGCCCGGGACAGCCCGCGGGTGGCAATCAGCCCCAGCATTTT. Encoded protein: CASSPGQPAGGNQPQHF.

In this sample, this clone turned up a few times. The rearrangement links TRBV4-2 to TRBJ1-2; 12 bases fit TRBD1. Germline V gene lookup returns CDR1 LGHNA and CDR2 YNFKEQ. The V segment lost 2 bases and the J segment 7 bases; nucleotides outside the gene matches: 11. This CDR3 contains 17 residues. The CDR3, as DNA: TGTGCCAGCAGCCAACAGGGATCCGGGACAGGGGGCCTTGGCTACACCTTC. It yields the protein CASSQQGSGTGGLGYTF.

The table lists this clone with a count of one. This specimen includes other DNA sequences encoding the same CDR3. This rearrangement joins TRBV5-1 to TRBJ2-1, with unresolved D. There are 12 residues in the CDR3. V lost 0 bases and J 6 bases, leaving 4 bases between the germline ends. Germline V gene sequence: CDR1 SGHRS, CDR2 YFSETQ. This CDR3 is CASSLAGNEQFF. For the CDR3, the DNA is TGCGCCAGCAGCTTGGCCGGCAATGAGCAGTTCTTC.

This clone occurred once. The V gene is TRBV29-1, the J gene TRBJ2-4; tentatively, D is TRBD2 (6 bases). Germline values: CDR1 SQVTM, CDR2 ANQGSEA. V lost 1 base to trimming and J lost 3 bases, with 10 bases between them. This CDR3 contains 14 residues. CDR3 sequence reads: CSVEGAAGKNIQYF. In nucleotides, the CDR3 is TGCAGCGTTGAAGGTGCAGCGGGCAAAAACATTCAGTACTTC.

V usage is TRBV2 and J usage is TRBJ1-5; 7 bases match TRBD1. Germline lookup yields CDR1 SNHLY and CDR2 FYNNEI. The CDR3 contains 14 residues. V lost 4 bases, J lost 5 bases, and 5 bases stayed unmatched. The CDR3 reads CASSGSTGDQPQHF. CDR3 nucleotides: TGTGCCAGCAGTGGAAGCACAGGGGATCAGCCCCAGCATTTT. Using reference TRBV2 and TRBJ1-5 for the parts outside the CDR3, the full variable domain is EPEVTQTPSHQVTQMGQEVILRCVPISNHLYFYWYRQILGQKVEFLVSFYNNEISEKSEIFDDQFSVERPDGSNFTLKIRSTKLEDSAMYFCASSGSTGDQPQHFGDGTRLSIL.

This clone was seen more than once but under ten times. This CDR3 is also generated by other DNA sequences in the sample. The V call is TRBV5-1, the J call TRBJ1-1; a possible D gene is TRBD1 (5 bases). The V and J ends lost 1 base and 5 bases respectively, with 6 bases between them. Germline V CDR1 and CDR2: SGHRS, YFSETQ. There are 12 residues in the CDR3. This CDR3 is CASSLPGTEAFF. The CDR3, as DNA: TGCGCCAGCAGCTTGCCAGGGACTGAAGCTTTCTTT.

DNA for the CDR3: TGTGCCAGCAGCTTGCGAGGGCCGTTAGTAGATACGCAGTATTTT. The encoded protein is CASSLRGPLVDTQYF. The rearrangement joins TRBV5-6 to TRBJ2-3; D perhaps matches TRBD2 (5 bases). CDR1 is SGHDT, CDR2 YYEEEE, per germline. The CDR3 is made up of 15 amino acids. The ends were cut back, 1 base at V and 5 bases at J, with 14 bases in the middle.

The chain joins TRBV27 to TRBJ1-6; 9 bases agree with TRBD1. With 6 bases clipped from V and 9 bases from J, the junction kept 9 bases outside the gene matches. The CDR3 spans 15 residues. Germline CDR1 reads MNHEY; CDR2 reads SMNVEV (reference sequence). CDR3 in amino acids: CASRSPGQGSSPLHF. The DNA for the CDR3 is TGTGCCAGCAGGTCGCCGGGACAGGGATCTTCACCCCTCCACTTT.

This chain uses TRBV5-1 with TRBJ2-1; possibly TRBD2 for D (7 bases). Germline V gene sequence: CDR1 SGHRS, CDR2 YFSETQ. Trimming shortened V by 3 bases and J by 4 bases, and 11 bases separated the two germline ends. This CDR3 spans 14 amino acids. CDR3 residues: CASSSGGGYNEQFF. The CDR3 nucleotides read TGCGCCAGCAGCTCGGGGGGCGGGTACAATGAGCAGTTCTTC.

The genes are TRBV7-3 and TRBJ2-7, with 9 bases identical to TRBD2. With 5 bases clipped from V and 6 bases from J, the junction kept 8 bases outside the gene matches. Germline assignment: CDR1 SGHTA and CDR2 FQGTGA. This CDR3 has 14 residues. The CDR3 DNA follows: TGTGCCAGCAGCCTCGTAGCGGGGGAGCGCGAGCAGTACTTC. It is translated as CASSLVAGEREQYF.

This sequence joins TRBV15 and TRBJ2-4; TRBD2 is a possible D gene (6 bases). Germline lookup yields CDR1 LNHNV and CDR2 YYDKDF (reference sequence). Trimming took off 4 bases at V and 0 bases at J, with 10 bases between the two ends. The CDR3 is 15 residues long. CDR3 amino acids: CATSNPGLAKNIQYF. The DNA of the CDR3 is TGTGCCACCAGCAACCCGGGACTAGCCAAAAACATTCAGTACTTC.

This chain connects TRBV5-4 to TRBJ2-1; 9 bases match TRBD2. The CDR3 contains 16 residues. Losses at the gene ends were 6 bases for V and 7 bases for J; bases not matched to a gene: 14. CDR1 is SGHNT, CDR2 YYREEE, per germline (reference sequence). CDR3 sequence reads: CASNSAGGGLGNEQFF. The DNA of the CDR3 is TGTGCCAGCAATTCGGCGGGAGGGGGTTTAGGTAATGAGCAGTTCTTC.

The V and J genes are TRBV7-8 and TRBJ2-7; TRBD1 matches at 7 bases. Germline trimming cut 5 bases from V and 7 bases from J; bases unmatched to any gene: 11. The CDR3 consists of 14 residues. The germline V gene has CDR1 SGHVS and CDR2 FQNEAQ. CDR3 loop: CASSPWTGVGEQYF. As DNA, the CDR3 is TGTGCCAGCAGCCCATGGACAGGAGTCGGAGAGCAGTACTTC. The whole variable domain, filled in from reference TRBV7-8 and TRBJ2-7, reads GAGVSQSPRYKVAKRGQDVALRCDPISGHVSLFWYQQALGQGPEFLTYFQNEAQLDKSGLPSDRFFAERPEGSVSTLKIQRTQQEDSAVYLCASSPWTGVGEQYFGPGTRLTVT.

The rearrangement uses TRBV27 and TRBJ2-2, with 7 bases that match TRBD2. CDR1 and CDR2 from the germline V gene are MNHEY and SMNVEV (reference sequence). There are 14 residues in the CDR3. V lost 0 bases, J lost 7 bases, and 2 bases stayed unmatched. Written as DNA, the CDR3 is TGTGCCAGCAGTTTATCTACGGGGGGCGGGGAGCTGTTTTTT. Translation: CASSLSTGGGELFF.

The V call is TRBV7-2, the J call TRBJ1-3, with a weak D call TRBD1 (5 bases). The CDR3 loop spans 14 amino acids. V was clipped by 4 bases and J by 6 bases, with 13 bases between them. The germline V gene has CDR1 SGHTA and CDR2 FQGNSA. The CDR3 DNA reads TGTGCCAGCAGCTACGGTGGGGCGGAAAACACCATATATTTT. It codes for CASSYGGAENTIYF.

The V call is TRBV5-1, the J call TRBJ1-4; TRBD1 agrees at 7 bases. V lost 4 bases to trimming and J lost 3 bases; unmatched junction nucleotides: 6. Germline V lookup: CDR1 SGHRS, CDR2 YFSETQ. There are 15 residues in the CDR3. The CDR3 bases are TGCGCCAGCAGCCACCAGGGGGACGCTAATGAAAAACTGTTTTTT. Its protein is CASSHQGDANEKLFF.

The V call is TRBV5-1, the J call TRBJ2-7; D unresolved. The CDR3 is made up of 15 amino acids. Germline CDR1 SGHRS, CDR2 YFSETQ. V shed 0 bases and J shed 5 bases, with 15 bases lying between them. CDR3 residues: CASSLGAALLNEQYF. Here the CDR3 DNA reads TGCGCCAGCAGCTTGGGGGCAGCCTTGTTGAACGAGCAGTACTTC.

The chain carries TRBV6-1 and TRBJ1-2; tentative D call: TRBD1 (5 bases). V was cut by 2 bases and J by 7 bases, with 14 bases left in between. This CDR3 comprises 14 residues. Germline V lookup: CDR1 MNHNS, CDR2 SASEGT. As DNA, the CDR3 is TGTGCCAGCAGTGAAAACCTCGCTAGGGGTGGCTACACCTTC. It translates to CASSENLARGGYTF.